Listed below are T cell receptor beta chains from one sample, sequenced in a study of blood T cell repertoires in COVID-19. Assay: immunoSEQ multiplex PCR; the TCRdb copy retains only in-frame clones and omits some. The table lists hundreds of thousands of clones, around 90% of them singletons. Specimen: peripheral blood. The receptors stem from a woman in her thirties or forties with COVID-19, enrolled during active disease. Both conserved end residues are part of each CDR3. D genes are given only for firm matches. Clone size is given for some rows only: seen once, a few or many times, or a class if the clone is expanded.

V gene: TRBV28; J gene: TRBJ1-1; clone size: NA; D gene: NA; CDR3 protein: CASSLTLNTEAFF; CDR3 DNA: TGTGCCAGCAGTTTGACTTTGAACACTGAAGCTTTCTTT
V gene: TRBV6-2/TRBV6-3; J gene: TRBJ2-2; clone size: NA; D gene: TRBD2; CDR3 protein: CASSFDLLGGAPESGELFF; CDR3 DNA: TGTGCCAGCAGTTTCGACCTGCTCGGGGGGGCACCAGAGTCCGGGGAGCTGTTTTTT
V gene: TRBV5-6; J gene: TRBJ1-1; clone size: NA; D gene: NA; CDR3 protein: CASSFIDPAGGEAFF; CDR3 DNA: TGTGCCAGCAGCTTCATAGACCCGGCCGGGGGTGAAGCTTTCTTT
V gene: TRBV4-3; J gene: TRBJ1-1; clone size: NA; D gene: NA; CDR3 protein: CASSQVLGGGIEAFF; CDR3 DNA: TGCGCCAGCAGCCAAGTATTGGGTGGGGGGATTGAAGCTTTCTTT
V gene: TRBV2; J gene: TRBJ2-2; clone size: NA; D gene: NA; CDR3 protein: CASCCGVSNTGELFF; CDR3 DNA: TGTGCCAGCTGCTGCGGGGTATCGAACACCGGGGAGCTGTTTTTT
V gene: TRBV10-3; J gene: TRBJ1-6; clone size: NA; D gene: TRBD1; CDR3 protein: CAISEYRGDSPLHF; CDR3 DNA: TGTGCCATCAGTGAGTACAGGGGTGATTCACCCCTCCACTTT
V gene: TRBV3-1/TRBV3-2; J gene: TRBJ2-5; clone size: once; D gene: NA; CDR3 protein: CASSQRGTAQETQYF; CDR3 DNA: TGTGCCAGCAGCCAAAGGGGTACAGCACAAGAGACCCAGTACTTC
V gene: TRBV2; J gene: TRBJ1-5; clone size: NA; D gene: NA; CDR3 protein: CASSEGRYQPQHF; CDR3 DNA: TGTGCCAGCAGTGAAGGGAGGTATCAGCCCCAGCATTTT
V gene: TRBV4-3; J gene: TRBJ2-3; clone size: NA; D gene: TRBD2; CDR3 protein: CASSQVRGGGATDTQYF; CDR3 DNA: TGCGCCAGCAGCCAAGTTAGAGGCGGGGGGGCCACAGATACGCAGTATTTT
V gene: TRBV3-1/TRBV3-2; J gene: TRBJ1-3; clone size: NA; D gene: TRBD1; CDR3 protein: CASSQRDSSGNTIYF; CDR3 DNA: TGTGCCAGCAGCCAAAGGGACAGCTCTGGAAACACCATATATTTT
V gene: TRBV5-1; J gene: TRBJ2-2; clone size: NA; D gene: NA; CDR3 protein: CASSSTGGRDTGELFF; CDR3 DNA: TGCGCCAGCAGCTCTACCGGGGGGCGAGACACCGGGGAGCTGTTTTTT
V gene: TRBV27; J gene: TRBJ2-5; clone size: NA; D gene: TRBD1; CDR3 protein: CASSFSGTAVETQYF; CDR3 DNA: TGTGCCAGCAGTTTCTCCGGGACAGCCGTGGAGACCCAGTACTTC
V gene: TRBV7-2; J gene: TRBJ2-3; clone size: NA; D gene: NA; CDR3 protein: CASSLEVTSKADTQYF; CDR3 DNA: TGTGCCAGCAGCTTAGAGGTAACTAGCAAGGCAGATACGCAGTATTTT
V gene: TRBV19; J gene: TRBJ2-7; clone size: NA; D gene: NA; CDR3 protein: CASSPGIGEQYF; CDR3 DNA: TGTGCCAGTAGTCCCGGGATTGGCGAGCAGTACTTC
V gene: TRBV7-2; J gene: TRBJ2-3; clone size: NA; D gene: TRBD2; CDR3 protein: CASSLTGLALDTQYF; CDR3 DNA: TGTGCCAGCAGCCTGACGGGACTAGCATTAGATACGCAGTATTTT
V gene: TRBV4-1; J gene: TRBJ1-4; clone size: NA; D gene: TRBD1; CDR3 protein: CASSSGQPEKLFF; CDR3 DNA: TGCGCCAGCAGCTCGGGACAGCCCGAAAAACTGTTTTTT
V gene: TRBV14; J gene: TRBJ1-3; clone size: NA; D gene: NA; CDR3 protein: CASNNLSGNTIYF; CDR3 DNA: TGTGCCAGCAACAACCTCTCTGGAAACACCATATATTTT
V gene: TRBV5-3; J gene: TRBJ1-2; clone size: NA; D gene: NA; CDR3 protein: CARSLLWGDGGYTF; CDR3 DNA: TGTGCCAGAAGCTTGCTCTGGGGGGACGGTGGCTACACCTTC
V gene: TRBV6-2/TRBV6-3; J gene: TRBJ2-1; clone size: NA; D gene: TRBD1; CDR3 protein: CASSYWQGAVNEQFF; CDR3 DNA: TGTGCCAGCAGTTACTGGCAGGGGGCTGTAAATGAGCAGTTCTTC
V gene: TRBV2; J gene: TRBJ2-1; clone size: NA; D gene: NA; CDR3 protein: CASSPGTGSYREFF; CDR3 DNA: TGTGCCAGCAGCCCTGGGACCGGATCCTACAGGGAGTTCTTC
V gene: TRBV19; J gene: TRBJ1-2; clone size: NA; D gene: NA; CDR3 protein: CASSPDRGNYGYTF; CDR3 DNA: TGTGCCAGTAGCCCCGACAGAGGTAACTATGGCTACACCTTC
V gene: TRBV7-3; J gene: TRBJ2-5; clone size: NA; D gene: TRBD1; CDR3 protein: CASSSGTGVETQYF; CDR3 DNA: TGTGCCAGCAGCTCCGGGACAGGGGTAGAGACCCAGTACTTC
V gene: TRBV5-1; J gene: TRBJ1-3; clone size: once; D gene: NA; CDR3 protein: CASSLSGLGNTIYF; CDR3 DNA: TGCGCCAGCAGCTTGAGCGGGCTTGGAAACACCATATATTTT
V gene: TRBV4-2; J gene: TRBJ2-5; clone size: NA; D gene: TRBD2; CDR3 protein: CASSQDWLAGGPLRETQYF; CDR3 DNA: TGTGCCAGCAGCCAAGATTGGCTAGCGGGGGGGCCTCTCCGAGAGACCCAGTACTTC
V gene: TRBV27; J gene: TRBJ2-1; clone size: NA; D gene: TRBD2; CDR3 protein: CASSWRLAGAKYNEQFF; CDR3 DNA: TGTGCCAGCAGTTGGAGACTAGCGGGGGCGAAATACAATGAGCAGTTCTTC
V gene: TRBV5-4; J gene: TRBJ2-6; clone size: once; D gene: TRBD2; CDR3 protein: CASSAGGGASGANVLTF; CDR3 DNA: TGTGCCAGCAGCGCGGGAGGCGGAGCCTCTGGGGCCAACGTCCTGACTTTC